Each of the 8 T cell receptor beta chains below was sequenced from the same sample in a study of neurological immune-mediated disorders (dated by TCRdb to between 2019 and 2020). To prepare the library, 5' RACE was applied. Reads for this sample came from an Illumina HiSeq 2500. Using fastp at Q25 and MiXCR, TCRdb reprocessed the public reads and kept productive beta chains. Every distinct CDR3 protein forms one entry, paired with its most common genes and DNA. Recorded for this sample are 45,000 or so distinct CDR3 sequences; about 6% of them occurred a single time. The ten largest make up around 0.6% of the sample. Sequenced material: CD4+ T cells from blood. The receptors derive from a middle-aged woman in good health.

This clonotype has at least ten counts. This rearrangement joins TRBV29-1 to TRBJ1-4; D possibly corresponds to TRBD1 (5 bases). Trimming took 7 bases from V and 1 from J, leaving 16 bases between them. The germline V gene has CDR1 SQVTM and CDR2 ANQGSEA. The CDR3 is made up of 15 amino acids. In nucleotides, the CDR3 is TGCAGCGCGACCGGGGACCGTAGAACTAATGAAAAACTGTTTTTT. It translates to CSATGDRRTNEKLFF.

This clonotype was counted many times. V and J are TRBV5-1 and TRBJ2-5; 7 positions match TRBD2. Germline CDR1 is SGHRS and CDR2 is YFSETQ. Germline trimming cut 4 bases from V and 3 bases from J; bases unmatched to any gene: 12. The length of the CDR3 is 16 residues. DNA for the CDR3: TGCGCCAGCAGCACCCTGGCGGGAGAGGGGAAAGAGACCCAGTACTTC. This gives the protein CASSTLAGEGKETQYF.

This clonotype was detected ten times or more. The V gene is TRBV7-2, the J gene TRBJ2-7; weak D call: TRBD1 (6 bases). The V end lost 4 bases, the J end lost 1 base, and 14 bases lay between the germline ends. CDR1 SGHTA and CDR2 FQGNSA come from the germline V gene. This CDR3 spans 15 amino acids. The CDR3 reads CASSSLLGQSYEQYF. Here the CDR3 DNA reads TGTGCCAGCAGCTCGCTCCTCGGACAGTCCTACGAGCAGTACTTC.

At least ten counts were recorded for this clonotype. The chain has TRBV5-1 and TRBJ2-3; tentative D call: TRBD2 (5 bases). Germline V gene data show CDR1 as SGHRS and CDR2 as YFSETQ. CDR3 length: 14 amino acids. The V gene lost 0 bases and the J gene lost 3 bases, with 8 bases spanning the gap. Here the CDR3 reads CASSLAGLTDTQYF. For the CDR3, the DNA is TGCGCCAGCAGCTTGGCGGGGTTAACAGATACGCAGTATTTT.

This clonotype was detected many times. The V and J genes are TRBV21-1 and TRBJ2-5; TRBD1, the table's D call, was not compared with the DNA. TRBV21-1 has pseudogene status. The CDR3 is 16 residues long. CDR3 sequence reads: CASTLPPGSRRETQYF. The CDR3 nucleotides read TGTGCCAGCACCCTACCCCCCGGGAGTCGGAGAGAGACCCAGTACTTC.

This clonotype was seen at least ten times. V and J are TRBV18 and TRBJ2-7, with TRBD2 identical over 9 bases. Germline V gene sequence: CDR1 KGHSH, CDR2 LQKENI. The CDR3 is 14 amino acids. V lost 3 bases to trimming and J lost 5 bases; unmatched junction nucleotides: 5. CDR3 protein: CASSPGLAGNEQYF. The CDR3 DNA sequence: TGTGCCAGCTCACCGGGACTAGCTGGTAACGAGCAGTACTTC.

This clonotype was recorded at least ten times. The CDR3 DNA reads TGTGCCAGCAGCTTATCAGGGTGGGGCGAGCAGTACTTC. Protein: CASSLSGWGEQYF. The chain links TRBV5-4 to TRBJ2-7; D possibly corresponds to TRBD1 (5 bases). CDR1 and CDR2 from the germline V gene are SGHNT and YYREEE (reference sequence). The CDR3 consists of 13 residues. Trimming pared 2 bases from V and 6 bases from J, leaving 12 bases between.

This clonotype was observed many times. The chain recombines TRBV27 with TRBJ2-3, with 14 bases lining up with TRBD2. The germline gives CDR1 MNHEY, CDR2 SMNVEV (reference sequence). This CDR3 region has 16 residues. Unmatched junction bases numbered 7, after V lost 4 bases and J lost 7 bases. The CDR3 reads CASSSGLAGVPYTQYF. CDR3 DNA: TGTGCCAGCAGTTCGGGACTAGCGGGAGTCCCCTATACGCAGTATTTT.